Included here is one TCR beta chain sequence, with context. This clone was counted a single time. This clone's antigen is unknown. Base quality data are lacking; no much larger clone is found one base away. The sample belongs to a study of T cell changes during pregnancy in multiple sclerosis (dated by TCRdb to the late 2010s). Concerning the study at large: Changes in the T cell repertoire over the course of pregnancy were examined in this study in women with multiple sclerosis.

Ends trimmed: V by 4 bases, J by 4 bases; bases unmatched to a gene: 9. From the cysteine through the phenylalanine, the CDR3 covers 16 amino acids. The entry retains the CDR3 DNA only, 48 bases that are in frame from base 1. The germline V gene encodes CDR1 MGHRA and CDR2 YSYEKL. Receptor libraries were prepared by the immunoSEQ multiplex PCR assay. TCRdb re-hosts the immuneACCESS table, in-frame sequences only. Its copies lack some clones; in the studies checked, an unresolved V gene accounts for under half of them, and the cause for the rest is not known. For this sample there are roughly 63,000 clones; around 93% appear just once. Around 4% of the sample belongs to the ten largest clones.

The material sequenced was CD8+ T cells from peripheral blood mononuclear cells, taken in the second trimester of pregnancy. The V and J segments used are TRBV4-1 and TRBJ2-7, with 11 central nucleotides matching TRBD2. The TCR originated in a female donor with multiple sclerosis, enrolled in a pregnancy study. The CDR3 is CASSPVIGLAGYEQYF. The DNA reads TGCGCCAGCAGCCCAGTGATTGGACTAGCGGGTTACGAGCAGTACTTC.